These 20 T cell receptor beta chains share one sample of origin, sequenced in a study of identical twins. TCRdb independently ran MiXCR on the 5' RACE reads; one entry per CDR3 protein. The repertoire holds around 960,000 distinct CDR3 sequences, with 9% to 15% as singletons. This same sample was also part of a study on yellow fever vaccine responses in identical twins.

Sequencing was carried out using PBMCs. These receptors were collected from a woman younger than 35 in good health.

The CDR3 bases are TGTGCCAGCAGTGAAGCGCGGCTAGTGGCGGATACGCAGTATTTT. The encoded protein is CASSEARLVADTQYF. This chain uses TRBV6-1 with TRBJ2-3, with D unclear. Germline V gives CDR1 MNHNS, CDR2 SASEGT. The CDR3 runs to 15 residues. Trimming stripped 0 bases from V and 6 bases from J, with 13 bases between.

This clonotype was counted a few times. V is TRBV7-9 and J is TRBJ1-6; 8 nucleotides agree with TRBD1. V lost 4 bases and J lost 6; bases outside the gene matches: 8. The germline V gene encodes CDR1 SEHNR and CDR2 FQNEAQ (reference sequence). The CDR3 extends over 16 amino acids. The CDR3 reads CASSYGQGSGNSPLHF. CDR3 coding DNA: TGTGCCAGCAGCTACGGACAGGGTAGTGGTAATTCACCCCTCCACTTT.

The chain couples TRBV6-5 to TRBJ2-3; 14 bases map to TRBD2. After removal of 2 bases from V and 6 bases from J, the junction contained 7 bases not matched to a gene. This CDR3 has 17 amino acids. CDR1 is MNHEY, CDR2 SVGAGI, per germline. DNA for the CDR3: TGTGCCAGCAGTTACCGCCGGGGGACTAGCGGGAGTGATACGCAGTATTTT. Translating it yields CASSYRRGTSGSDTQYF.

In this sample, this clonotype turned up many times. The chain employs TRBV25-1 and TRBJ1-6; 8 nucleotides line up with TRBD1. V trimming: 4 bases; J trimming: 8 bases; junction bases outside the gene matches: 4. CDR1 and CDR2 (germline): MGHDK, SYGVNS. CDR3 length: 14 residues. This CDR3 reads CASSGDRGDSPLHF. The CDR3 bases are TGTGCCAGCAGTGGAGACAGGGGCGATTCACCCCTCCACTTT.

This clonotype was detected ten times or more. This rearrangement joins TRBV10-3 to TRBJ2-7, with 13 bases lining up with TRBD2. After removal of 8 bases from V and 2 bases from J, the junction contained 6 bases not matched to a gene. The CDR3 has 15 amino acids. The germline V gene encodes CDR1 ENHRY and CDR2 SYGVKD. The CDR3 here is CAIRPGTSGTYEQYF. CDR3 DNA: TGTGCCATCCGACCCGGGACTAGCGGGACCTACGAGCAGTACTTC.

This clonotype was seen just once. V usage is TRBV28 and J usage is TRBJ2-1, with 10 bases lining up with TRBD2. J lost 7 bases, V lost 6 bases, and 12 bases had no gene match. The germline V gene has CDR1 MDHEN and CDR2 SYDVKM. The CDR3 contains 16 residues. The CDR3 sequence: CASSPQISSGSNEQFF. The CDR3 region has the DNA TGTGCCAGCAGCCCCCAGATTTCTAGCGGGAGTAATGAGCAGTTCTTC.

This clonotype showed up just a few times. V and J are TRBV20-1 and TRBJ2-6; D perhaps matches TRBD1 (6 bases). Germline V gives CDR1 DFQATT, CDR2 SNEGSKA (reference sequence). Between the trimmed V and J ends, which lost 6 bases and 4 bases, there was a span of 19 bases. The CDR3 extends over 16 amino acids. The DNA of the CDR3 is TGCAGTGCCGAAACAGGGCCCTTGGTCGGGGCCAACGTCCTGACTTTC. It translates to CSAETGPLVGANVLTF.

This clonotype was seen only a few times. The chain couples TRBV7-9 to TRBJ2-1; 12 bases align to TRBD2. Germline loops: CDR1 SEHNR, CDR2 FQNEAQ (reference sequence). The trim removed 3 bases at V and 9 bases at J, leaving 9 bases unmatched. CDR3 size: 16 residues. The CDR3 loop reads CASSLWASGREGEQFF. The CDR3 region has the DNA TGTGCCAGCAGCTTGTGGGCTAGCGGGAGGGAGGGTGAGCAGTTCTTC.

This clonotype was recorded a few times. The rearrangement uses TRBV12-3 or TRBV12-4 and TRBJ2-1; D assignment may be TRBD1 or TRBD2 (6 bases each). The V and J ends lost 2 bases and 11 bases respectively, with 16 bases between them. This CDR3 comprises 14 residues. The CDR3 loop reads CASSLQGLALQQFF. The CDR3 DNA reads as TGTGCCAGCAGTTTACAGGGGCTAGCGTTACAGCAGTTCTTC.

CDR3 loop: CSATPGTFAEAFF. The CDR3 bases are TGCAGTGCTACGCCCGGGACGTTCGCCGAAGCTTTCTTT. This chain uses TRBV20-1 with TRBJ1-1; D perhaps matches TRBD1 (5 bases). Trimming took off 4 bases at V and 8 bases at J, with 17 bases between the two ends. CDR3 length: 13 amino acids. From germline, CDR1 is DFQATT and CDR2 SNEGSKA (reference sequence).

The gene calls are TRBV5-6 and TRBJ2-1; D is possibly TRBD1 or TRBD2 (5 bases each). Germline-derived CDR1 and CDR2 are SGHDT and YYEEEE. Deletions cut 4 bases from V and 7 bases from J, with 15 bases between. This CDR3 spans 14 amino acids. The CDR3 loop reads CASSLGTPPNEQFF. The DNA of the CDR3 is TGTGCCAGCAGCCTCGGGACCCCCCCTAATGAGCAGTTCTTC.

This clonotype came up once. This rearrangement joins TRBV29-1 to TRBJ2-2; either TRBD1 or TRBD2 may supply D (5 bases each). The CDR3 has 13 residues. The germline CDR1 and CDR2 sequences are SQVTM and ANQGSEA. Trimming left V 7 bases short and J 1 base short, with 10 bases between. CDR3 sequence: CSAWDGNTGELFF. The CDR3 nucleotides read TGCAGCGCCTGGGACGGGAACACCGGGGAGCTGTTTTTT.

This clonotype has just a few counts. This chain links TRBV7-9 with TRBJ2-3, with TRBD2 identical over 8 bases. The CDR3 extends over 16 amino acids. Germline V gives CDR1 SEHNR, CDR2 FQNEAQ (reference sequence). V dropped 5 bases and J dropped 2; count of bases not matched to a gene: 9. CDR3 sequence: CASSRSGGVVTDTQYF. CDR3 DNA: TGTGCCAGCAGCAGATCGGGGGGGGTCGTCACAGATACGCAGTATTTT.

Only a few counts were recorded for this clonotype. J is TRBJ2-3 and V is TRBV10-3; TRBD1 agrees at 8 bases. The CDR3 loop spans 11 amino acids. J was trimmed by 9 bases and V by 6 bases; bases with no gene match: 2. Germline values: CDR1 ENHRY, CDR2 SYGVKD. In DNA form, the CDR3 reads TGTGCCATCAGGGACAGGGAAACGCAGTATTTT. Encoded protein: CAIRDRETQYF.

J is TRBJ2-3 and V is TRBV29-1; no clear D. The germline V and J ends were trimmed by 5 bases and 3 bases, with 9 bases remaining between them. This CDR3 region has 12 residues. Germline values: CDR1 SQVTM, CDR2 ANQGSEA. This CDR3 is CSVLGRTDTQYF. The DNA for the CDR3 is TGCAGCGTTCTAGGAAGAACAGATACGCAGTATTTT.

The table lists this clonotype with a few counts. This chain connects TRBV4-1 to TRBJ2-7; 7 nucleotides match TRBD1. The V and J ends lost 0 bases and 5 bases, in that order; junction bases with no gene match: 10. The CDR3 totals 16 residues. Germline V gene lookup returns CDR1 MGHRA and CDR2 YSYEKL. The DNA for the CDR3 is TGCGCCAGCAGCCAAGATGGAGACAGGGATTTTGACGAGCAGTACTTC. It translates to CASSQDGDRDFDEQYF.

This clonotype has ten or more counts. DNA of the CDR3: TGCGCCAGCAGCTTTCGTGGCGGGGGAGGAGAGCAGTTCTTC. It encodes CASSFRGGGGEQFF. The V call is TRBV5-1, the J call TRBJ2-1; TRBD2 matches at 7 bases. The CDR3 has 14 residues. Looked up from germline, CDR1 is SGHRS and CDR2 is YFSETQ. V lost 2 bases to trimming and J lost 10 bases; unmatched junction nucleotides: 9.

This clonotype was observed a few times. The chain combines TRBV12-3 or TRBV12-4 with TRBJ2-7, with D tentatively TRBD1 (6 bases). With 6 bases removed from V and 2 bases from J, the gap between germline ends came to 14 bases. CDR3 length: 14 amino acids. Written as DNA, the CDR3 is TGTGCCAGCAGCGCCAGGGACACTACCTACGAGCAGTACTTC. Translation: CASSARDTTYEQYF.

CDR3 DNA: TGTGCCAGCAGCCCGGCACAGAACACTGAAGCTTTCTTT. It translates to CASSPAQNTEAFF. J is TRBJ1-1 and V is TRBV7-9; D unresolved. Trimming removed 5 bases at V and 1 base at J, with 8 bases between. This CDR3 region has 13 residues. CDR1 SEHNR and CDR2 FQNEAQ come from the germline V gene (reference sequence).

The J gene is TRBJ2-1, the V gene TRBV11-1; weak D call: TRBD2 (6 bases). The CDR3 runs 18 residues. Germline V gives CDR1 SGHAT, CDR2 FQDESV (reference sequence). Trimming shortened V by 6 bases and J by 9 bases, and 30 bases separated the two germline ends. In DNA form, the CDR3 reads TGTGCCAGCAGGCCTCCTCCCGGGAGTTCGACACGACACCGTGAGCAGTTCTTC. It encodes CASRPPPGSSTRHREQFF.